This TCR beta chain came from a study of CD8 T cells in ankylosing spondylitis. The CDR3 has 14 residues. The V and J ends lost 1 base and 4 bases respectively, with 8 bases between them. Germline CDR1 LGHDT, CDR2 YNNKEL (reference sequence). Study-level results: Within ankylosing spondylitis blood, a TCR beta motif made up of under 10 highly homologous variants appeared to be characteristic. As reported, disease-linked clones showed significant enrichment in matched ankylosing spondylitis synovial fluid. The disease-linked clones had a CD8+ phenotype and low blood frequencies.

At least ten counts were recorded for this clonotype. The antigen remains unidentified. One entry per CDR3 protein, called by TCRdb with MiXCR from the 5' RACE reads. The sample has under 300,000 distinct CDR3 sequences, around 9.2% seen once; the top ten hold 6.8%. The source material was blood, either unsorted or a sorted T cell fraction (not recorded which). The genes are TRBV3-1 and TRBJ1-3, with D perhaps TRBD1 (6 bases). The TCR was taken from a male donor with ankylosing spondylitis or in good health (not recorded which). CDR3 DNA sequence: TGTGCCAGCAGCCAAGTTGGGACAGGAAACACCATATATTTT. It encodes CASSQVGTGNTIYF. The whole variable domain, remainder taken from reference TRBV3-1 and TRBJ1-3, is DTAVSQTPKYLVTQMGNDKSIKCEQNLGHDTMYWYKQDSKKFLKIMFSYNNKELIINETVPNRFSPKSPDKAHLNLHINSLELGDSAVYFCASSQVGTGNTIYFGEGSWLTVV.